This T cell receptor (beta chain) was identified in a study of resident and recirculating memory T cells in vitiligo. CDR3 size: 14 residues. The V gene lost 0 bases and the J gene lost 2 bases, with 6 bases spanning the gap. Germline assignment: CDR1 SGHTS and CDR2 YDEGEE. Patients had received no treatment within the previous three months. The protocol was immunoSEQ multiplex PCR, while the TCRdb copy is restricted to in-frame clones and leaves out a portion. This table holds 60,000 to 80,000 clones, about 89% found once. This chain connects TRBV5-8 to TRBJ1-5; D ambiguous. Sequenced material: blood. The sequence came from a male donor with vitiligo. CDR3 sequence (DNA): TGTGCCAGCAGCTTGGGTGAGGGCAATCAGCCCCAGCATTTT. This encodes CASSLGEGNQPQHF.